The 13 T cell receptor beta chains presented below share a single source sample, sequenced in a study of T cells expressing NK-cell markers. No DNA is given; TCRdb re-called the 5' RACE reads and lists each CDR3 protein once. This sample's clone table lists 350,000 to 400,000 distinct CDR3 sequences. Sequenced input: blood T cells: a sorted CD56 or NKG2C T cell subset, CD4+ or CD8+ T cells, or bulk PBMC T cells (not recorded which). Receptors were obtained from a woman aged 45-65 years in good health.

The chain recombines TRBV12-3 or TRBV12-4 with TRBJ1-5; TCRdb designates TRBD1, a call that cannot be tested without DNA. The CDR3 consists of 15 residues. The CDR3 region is CASSTTGGGNQPQHF.

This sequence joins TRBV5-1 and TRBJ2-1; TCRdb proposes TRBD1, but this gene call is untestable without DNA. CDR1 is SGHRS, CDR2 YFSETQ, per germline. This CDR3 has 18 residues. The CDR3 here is CASSLAPPGTGSNNEQFF.

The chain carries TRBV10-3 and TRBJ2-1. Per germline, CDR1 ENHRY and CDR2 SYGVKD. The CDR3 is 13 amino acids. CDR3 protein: CAISEGRPNEQFF.

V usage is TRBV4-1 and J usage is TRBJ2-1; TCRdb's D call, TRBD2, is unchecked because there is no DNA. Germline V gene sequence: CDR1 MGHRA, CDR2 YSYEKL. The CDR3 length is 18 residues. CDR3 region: CASSQEGTSGSAHNEQFF.

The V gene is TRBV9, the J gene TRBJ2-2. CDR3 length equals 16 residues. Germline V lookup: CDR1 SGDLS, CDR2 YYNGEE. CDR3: CASSLNRLGSVGELFF.

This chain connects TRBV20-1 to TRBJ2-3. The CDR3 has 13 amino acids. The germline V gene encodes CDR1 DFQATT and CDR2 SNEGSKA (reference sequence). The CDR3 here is CSARRRFADTQYF.

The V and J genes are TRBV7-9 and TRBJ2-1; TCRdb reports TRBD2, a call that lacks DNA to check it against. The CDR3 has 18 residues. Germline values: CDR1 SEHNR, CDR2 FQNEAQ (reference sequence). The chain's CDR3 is CASSPTPGLAGDRNEQFF.

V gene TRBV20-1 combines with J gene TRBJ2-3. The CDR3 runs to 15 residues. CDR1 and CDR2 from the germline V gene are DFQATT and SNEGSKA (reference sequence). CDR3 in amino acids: CSASSIGGRIDTQYF.

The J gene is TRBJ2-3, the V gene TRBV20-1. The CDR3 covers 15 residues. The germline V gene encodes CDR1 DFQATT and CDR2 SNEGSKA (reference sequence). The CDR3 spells CSASVGVLPSDTQYF.

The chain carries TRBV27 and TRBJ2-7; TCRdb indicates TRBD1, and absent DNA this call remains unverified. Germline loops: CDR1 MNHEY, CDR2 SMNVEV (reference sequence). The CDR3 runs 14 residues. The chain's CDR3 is CASSPGQGSLEQYF.

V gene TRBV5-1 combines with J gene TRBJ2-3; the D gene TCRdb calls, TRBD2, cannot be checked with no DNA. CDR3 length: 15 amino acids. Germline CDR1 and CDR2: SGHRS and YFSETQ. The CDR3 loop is CASSLGGGRSDTQYF.

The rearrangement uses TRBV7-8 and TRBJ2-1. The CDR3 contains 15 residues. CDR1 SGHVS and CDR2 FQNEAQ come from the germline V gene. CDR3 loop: CASSLSADSYNEQFF.

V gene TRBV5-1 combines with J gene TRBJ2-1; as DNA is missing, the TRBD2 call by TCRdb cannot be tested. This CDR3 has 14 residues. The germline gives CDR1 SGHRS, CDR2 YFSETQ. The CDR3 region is CASSAGLVRYEQFF.